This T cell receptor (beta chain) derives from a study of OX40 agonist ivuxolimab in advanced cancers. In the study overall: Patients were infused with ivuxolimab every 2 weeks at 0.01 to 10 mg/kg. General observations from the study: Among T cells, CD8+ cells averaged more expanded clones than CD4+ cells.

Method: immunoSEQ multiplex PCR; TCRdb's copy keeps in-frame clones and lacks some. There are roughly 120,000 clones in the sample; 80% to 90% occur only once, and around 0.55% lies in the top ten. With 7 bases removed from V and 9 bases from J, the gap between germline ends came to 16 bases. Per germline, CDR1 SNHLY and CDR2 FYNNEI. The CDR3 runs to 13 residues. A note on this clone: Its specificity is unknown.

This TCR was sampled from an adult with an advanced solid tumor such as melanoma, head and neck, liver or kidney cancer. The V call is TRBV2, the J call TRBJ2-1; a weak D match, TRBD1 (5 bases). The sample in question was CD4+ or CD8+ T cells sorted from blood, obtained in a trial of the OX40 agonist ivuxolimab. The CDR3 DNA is TGTGCCAGCACCCAGGGCTGGGTAGCTGAGCAGTTCTTC. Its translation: CASTQGWVAEQFF.